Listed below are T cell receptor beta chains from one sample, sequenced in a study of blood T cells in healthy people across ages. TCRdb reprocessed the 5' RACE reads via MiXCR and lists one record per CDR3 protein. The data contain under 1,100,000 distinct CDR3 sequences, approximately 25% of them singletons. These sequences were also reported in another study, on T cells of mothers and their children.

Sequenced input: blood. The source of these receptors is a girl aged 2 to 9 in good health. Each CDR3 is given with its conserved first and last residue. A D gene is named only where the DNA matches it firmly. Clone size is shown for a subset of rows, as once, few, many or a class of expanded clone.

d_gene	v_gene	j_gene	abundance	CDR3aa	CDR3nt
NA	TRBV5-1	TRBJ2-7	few	CACSLSSGTPYEQYF	TGCGCCTGCAGCTTATCTTCGGGCACCCCCTACGAGCAGTACTTC
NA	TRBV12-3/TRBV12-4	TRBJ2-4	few	CASSLGAAKNIQYF	TGTGCCAGCAGTTTAGGAGCGGCCAAAAACATTCAGTACTTC
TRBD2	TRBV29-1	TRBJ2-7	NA	CSVGERGIYEQYF	TGCAGCGTTGGGGAGCGGGGGATCTACGAGCAGTACTTC
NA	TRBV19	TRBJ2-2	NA	CASSITPGTGELFF	TGTGCCAGTAGTATTACCCCAGGCACCGGGGAGCTGTTTTTT
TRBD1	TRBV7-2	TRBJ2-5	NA	CASSFLKGDRLQETQYF	TGTGCCAGCAGCTTCTTAAAAGGGGACAGGCTACAAGAGACCCAGTACTTC
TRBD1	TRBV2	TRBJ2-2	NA	CASKGALAGELFF	TGTGCCAGCAAGGGGGCCCTGGCCGGGGAGCTGTTTTTT
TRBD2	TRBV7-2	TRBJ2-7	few	CASSLVQRGNEQYF	TGTGCCAGCAGCTTAGTACAGCGGGGGAACGAGCAGTACTTC
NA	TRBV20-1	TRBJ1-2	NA	CSARDQTGAPGYGYTF	TGCAGTGCTAGAGATCAGACGGGGGCCCCTGGCTATGGCTACACCTTC
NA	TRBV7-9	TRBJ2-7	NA	CAGSRTGVDYEQYF	TGTGCCGGCAGCCGTACGGGGGTGGATTACGAGCAGTACTTC
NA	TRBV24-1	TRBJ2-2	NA	CATSVLLAGNTGELFF	TGTGCCACCAGTGTCCTACTTGCTGGGAACACCGGGGAGCTGTTTTTT
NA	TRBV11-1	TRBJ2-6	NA	CASSLAPGAIGVLTF	TGTGCCAGCAGCTTAGCCCCCGGGGCGATCGGCGTCCTGACTTTC
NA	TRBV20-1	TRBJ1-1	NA	CSAIGIPGALGGTEAFF	TGCAGTGCAATCGGTATACCAGGGGCCCTCGGGGGAACTGAAGCTTTCTTT
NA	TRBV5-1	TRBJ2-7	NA	CASSPEGGAHEQYF	TGCGCCAGCAGCCCCGAGGGGGGGGCCCACGAGCAGTACTTC
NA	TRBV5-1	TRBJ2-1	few	CASMDEGSYNEQFF	TGCGCCAGCATGGACGAGGGCTCCTACAATGAGCAGTTCTTC
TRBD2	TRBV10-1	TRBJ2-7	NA	CASSTSGIFKEQYF	TGCGCCAGCTCTACTAGCGGGATCTTTAAAGAGCAGTACTTC
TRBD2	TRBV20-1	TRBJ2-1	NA	CSARWLAGVDEQFF	TGCAGTGCTAGGTGGCTAGCGGGAGTAGATGAGCAGTTCTTC
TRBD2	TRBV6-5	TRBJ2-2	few	CASSYQAGGYTGELFF	TGTGCCAGCAGTTACCAGGCGGGAGGATACACCGGGGAGCTGTTTTTT
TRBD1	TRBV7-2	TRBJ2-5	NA	CASSPDRGWETQYF	TGTGCCAGCAGCCCAGACAGGGGTTGGGAGACCCAGTACTTC
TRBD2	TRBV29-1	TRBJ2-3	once	CSVELAGPGGTDTQYF	TGCAGCGTCGAACTAGCGGGACCGGGAGGCACAGATACGCAGTATTTT
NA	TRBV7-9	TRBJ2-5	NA	CASSFGLSSQETQYF	TGTGCCAGCAGCTTCGGCTTGTCGAGCCAAGAGACCCAGTACTTC
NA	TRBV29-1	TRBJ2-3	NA	CSVDPQGISDTQYF	TGCAGCGTTGATCCGCAGGGGATTTCGGATACGCAGTATTTT
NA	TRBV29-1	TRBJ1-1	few	CSVHRVMNTEAFF	TGCAGCGTTCACAGGGTGATGAACACTGAAGCTTTCTTT
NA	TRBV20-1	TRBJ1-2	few	CSVRDFDGYAF	TGCAGTGTCAGGGATTTTGATGGCTACGCCTTC
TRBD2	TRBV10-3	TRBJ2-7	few	CAITSEGLATYEQYF	TGTGCCATCACCTCGGAAGGACTAGCCACCTACGAGCAGTACTTC
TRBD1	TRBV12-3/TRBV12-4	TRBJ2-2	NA	CASSFGTEVNTGELFF	TGTGCCAGCAGTTTCGGGACAGAAGTTAACACCGGGGAGCTGTTTTTT
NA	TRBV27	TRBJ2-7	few	CASSLSFQGLHEQYF	TGTGCCAGCAGTTTATCGTTTCAGGGGCTCCACGAGCAGTACTTC
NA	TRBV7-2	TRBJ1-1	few	CASSLGPSGLWNTEAFF	TGTGCCAGCAGCTTAGGTCCCTCCGGGCTCTGGAACACTGAAGCTTTCTTT